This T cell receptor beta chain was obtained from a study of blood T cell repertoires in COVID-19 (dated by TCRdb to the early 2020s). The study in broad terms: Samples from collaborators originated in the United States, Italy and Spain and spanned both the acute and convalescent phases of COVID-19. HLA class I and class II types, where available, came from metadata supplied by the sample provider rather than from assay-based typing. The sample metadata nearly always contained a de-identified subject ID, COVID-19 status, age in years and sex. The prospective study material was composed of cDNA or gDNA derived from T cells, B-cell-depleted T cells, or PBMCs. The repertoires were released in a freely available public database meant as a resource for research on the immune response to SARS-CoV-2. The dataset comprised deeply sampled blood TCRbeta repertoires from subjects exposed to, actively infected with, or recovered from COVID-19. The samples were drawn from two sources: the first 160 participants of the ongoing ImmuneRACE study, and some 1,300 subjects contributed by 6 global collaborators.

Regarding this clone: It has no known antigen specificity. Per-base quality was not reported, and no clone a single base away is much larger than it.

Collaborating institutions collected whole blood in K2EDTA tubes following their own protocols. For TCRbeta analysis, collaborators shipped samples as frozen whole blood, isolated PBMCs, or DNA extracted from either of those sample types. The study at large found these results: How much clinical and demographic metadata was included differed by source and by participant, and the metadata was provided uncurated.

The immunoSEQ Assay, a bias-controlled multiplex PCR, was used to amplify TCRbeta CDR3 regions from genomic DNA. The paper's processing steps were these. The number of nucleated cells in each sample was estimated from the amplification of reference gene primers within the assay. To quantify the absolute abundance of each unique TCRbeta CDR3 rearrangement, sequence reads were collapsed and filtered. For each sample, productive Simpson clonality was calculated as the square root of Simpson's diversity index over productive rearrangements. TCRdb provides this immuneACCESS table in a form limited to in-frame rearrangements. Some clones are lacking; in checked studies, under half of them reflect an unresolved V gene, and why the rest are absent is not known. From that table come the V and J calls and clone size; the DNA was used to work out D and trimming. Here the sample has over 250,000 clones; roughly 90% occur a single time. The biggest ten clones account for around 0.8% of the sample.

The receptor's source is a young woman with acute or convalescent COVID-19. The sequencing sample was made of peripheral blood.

In nucleotides, the sequence is TGTGCCAGCAGCCAAGAACAGGGGTACGGCTACACCTTC. It translates to CASSQEQGYGYTF. The chain links TRBV4-2 with TRBJ1-2, and TRBD1 aligns with 7 junction nucleotides. CDR1 LGHNA and CDR2 YNFKEQ are derived from the germline V gene. The CDR3 holds 13 amino acids from the cysteine to the phenylalanine. Of all the DNA, just the CDR3 is kept, 39 bases in frame from base 1. From V the trimming removes 0 bases and from J it removes 8 bases, while the gene matches leave 3 bases of the junction unaccounted for.